A selection of T cell receptor beta chains follows, all from one sample in a study of sequential checkpoint blockade in melanoma. Sequencing was performed with immunoSEQ multiplex PCR; in TCRdb, only in-frame clones are kept and a portion is missing. Of approximately 14,000 clones in the sample, approximately 52% were seen once. Source: CD8+ T cells sorted from blood (inferred from file names), taken from a patient given nivolumab and ipilimumab in sequence. The receptors were gathered from a human donor with melanoma. Both conserved end residues are part of each CDR3. Fields, in order: CDR3 DNA, CDR3 protein, J gene, D gene, V gene, clone size. The D gene is left open where the match is weak. Rows may omit the clone size; those that give it use once, few, many or a size class.

CDR3nt: TGCGCCAGCAGCTTAAGGGACTCCGGGGAGCTGTTTTTT
CDR3aa: CASSLRDSGELFF
j_gene: TRBJ2-2
d_gene: .
v_gene: TRBV5-1
abundance: many

CDR3nt: TGTGCCAGCACCCTCGGGGGTAGCGGATACAATGAGCAGTTCTTC
CDR3aa: CASTLGGSGYNEQFF
j_gene: TRBJ2-1
d_gene: .
v_gene: TRBV27
abundance: .

CDR3nt: TGTGCCAGCAGTGATGGCAGGGCTGTTAGGGACACTGAAGCTTTCTTT
CDR3aa: CASSDGRAVRDTEAFF
j_gene: TRBJ1-1
d_gene: .
v_gene: TRBV2
abundance: .

CDR3nt: TGTGCCAGTCGGGCAAGCGGGAGCTCCTACAATGAGCAGTTCTTC
CDR3aa: CASRASGSSYNEQFF
j_gene: TRBJ2-1
d_gene: TRBD2
v_gene: TRBV7-2
abundance: .

CDR3nt: TGTGCCAGCAGCCCTTCCAGCGGGAGTTTCAATGAGCAGTTCTTC
CDR3aa: CASSPSSGSFNEQFF
j_gene: TRBJ2-1
d_gene: TRBD2
v_gene: TRBV7-9
abundance: once

CDR3nt: TGTGCCAGCAGCCCCGACATCATCTACGAGCAGTACTTC
CDR3aa: CASSPDIIYEQYF
j_gene: TRBJ2-7
d_gene: .
v_gene: TRBV6-5
abundance: .

CDR3nt: TGTGCCACCAGTGGCACAGGCCCCATCACCGGGGAGCTGTTTTTT
CDR3aa: CATSGTGPITGELFF
j_gene: TRBJ2-2
d_gene: .
v_gene: TRBV15
abundance: once

CDR3nt: TGTGCCAGCAGTTTAGTCGACCCGGGGACAGGGTTAACAGAAAAACTGTTTTTT
CDR3aa: CASSLVDPGTGLTEKLFF
j_gene: TRBJ1-4
d_gene: TRBD1
v_gene: TRBV28
abundance: .

CDR3nt: TGTGCCAGCAGTCCAACAGGGGTGGGAAGGTACGAGCAGTACTTC
CDR3aa: CASSPTGVGRYEQYF
j_gene: TRBJ2-7
d_gene: TRBD1
v_gene: TRBV28
abundance: .

CDR3nt: TGTGCCAGCTCAACGGGACTAGCGGGATACAATGAGCAGTTCTTC
CDR3aa: CASSTGLAGYNEQFF
j_gene: TRBJ2-1
d_gene: TRBD2
v_gene: TRBV6-5
abundance: .

CDR3nt: TGTGCCAGCATGGGGAAGACAGGGTGGTATGGCTACACCTTC
CDR3aa: CASMGKTGWYGYTF
j_gene: TRBJ1-2
d_gene: TRBD1
v_gene: TRBV2
abundance: .

CDR3nt: TGTGCCAGTAGCCCTCTCACCCTAGCGGGGGGGGAGCTGTTTTTT
CDR3aa: CASSPLTLAGGELFF
j_gene: TRBJ2-2
d_gene: TRBD2
v_gene: TRBV19
abundance: medium-sized

CDR3nt: TGCAGCGTTGAAGATCCCTGGACAGGGGAAGATACGCAGTATTTT
CDR3aa: CSVEDPWTGEDTQYF
j_gene: TRBJ2-3
d_gene: TRBD1
v_gene: TRBV29-1
abundance: .

CDR3nt: TGTGCCAGCAGTTTTAAGTTTAGCAGGGTATACGAGCAGTACTTC
CDR3aa: CASSFKFSRVYEQYF
j_gene: TRBJ2-7
d_gene: .
v_gene: TRBV27
abundance: once

CDR3nt: TGTGCCAGCAGTTTGCACACAGGGACCCCTGAAGCTTTCTTT
CDR3aa: CASSLHTGTPEAFF
j_gene: TRBJ1-1
d_gene: .
v_gene: TRBV27
abundance: .

CDR3nt: TGTGCCAGCAGCTTAGCGTGGGAGACCCAGTACTTC
CDR3aa: CASSLAWETQYF
j_gene: TRBJ2-5
d_gene: .
v_gene: TRBV6-1
abundance: .

CDR3nt: TGTGCCTGGGAGGGTCTGCCACTCAGCGGGGGGGCTGTAGGAGAGACCCAGTACTTC
CDR3aa: CAWEGLPLSGGAVGETQYF
j_gene: TRBJ2-5
d_gene: TRBD2
v_gene: TRBV30
abundance: few

CDR3nt: TGTGCCAGCAGTTTGGAGGGGGCACCTAACACTGAAGCTTTCTTT
CDR3aa: CASSLEGAPNTEAFF
j_gene: TRBJ1-1
d_gene: TRBD1
v_gene: TRBV6-6
abundance: .

CDR3nt: TGTGCCAGCATGGTAGAGGGCACTGAAGCTTTCTTT
CDR3aa: CASMVEGTEAFF
j_gene: TRBJ1-1
d_gene: .
v_gene: TRBV6-1
abundance: .

CDR3nt: TGTGCCAGCAGCCCCACCCCGGGAGACTACGAGCAGTACTTC
CDR3aa: CASSPTPGDYEQYF
j_gene: TRBJ2-7
d_gene: .
v_gene: TRBV9
abundance: .

CDR3nt: TGTGCCATCAGTGAGCCGGGGACTAGCGGAAAATCTTTAAATGAGCAGTTCTTC
CDR3aa: CAISEPGTSGKSLNEQFF
j_gene: TRBJ2-1
d_gene: TRBD2
v_gene: TRBV10-3
abundance: few

CDR3nt: TGCGCCAGCAGCCATGGCGGTTTCGAGCAGTACTTC
CDR3aa: CASSHGGFEQYF
j_gene: TRBJ2-7
d_gene: .
v_gene: TRBV5-1
abundance: .

CDR3nt: TGTGCCAGCAGCCCCCGAACCCTACAGGACGCAAACACTGAAGCTTTCTTT
CDR3aa: CASSPRTLQDANTEAFF
j_gene: TRBJ1-1
d_gene: .
v_gene: TRBV11-2
abundance: .

CDR3nt: TGTGCCAGCAGTAGTCCGGGACTAGCGGGCTTCGGGGAGCTGTTTTTT
CDR3aa: CASSSPGLAGFGELFF
j_gene: TRBJ2-2
d_gene: TRBD2
v_gene: TRBV6-6
abundance: .

CDR3nt: TGCAGCGTTGAACACAGCGGGGGGTTCAATGAGCAGTTCTTC
CDR3aa: CSVEHSGGFNEQFF
j_gene: TRBJ2-1
d_gene: TRBD2
v_gene: TRBV29-1
abundance: few

CDR3nt: TGTGCCAGACTTAAACAGGGTTCCGACTATGGCTACACCTTC
CDR3aa: CARLKQGSDYGYTF
j_gene: TRBJ1-2
d_gene: .
v_gene: TRBV2
abundance: .

CDR3nt: TGTGCCAGTAGTGCCTCTGCCGGGACAGGGGAAAAACTGTTTTTT
CDR3aa: CASSASAGTGEKLFF
j_gene: TRBJ1-4
d_gene: TRBD1
v_gene: TRBV19
abundance: .

CDR3nt: TGTGCCAGCAGTGCTGGGACAGGGGGGTCCTACGAGCAGTACTTC
CDR3aa: CASSAGTGGSYEQYF
j_gene: TRBJ2-7
d_gene: TRBD1
v_gene: TRBV6-1
abundance: .

CDR3nt: TGTGCCAGCAGTCTCGGCAGAGGATCAGGAAACACCATATATTTT
CDR3aa: CASSLGRGSGNTIYF
j_gene: TRBJ1-3
d_gene: .
v_gene: TRBV6-5
abundance: few

CDR3nt: TGTGCCAGCAGCCCCGGGACAAAAGAGACCCAGTACTTC
CDR3aa: CASSPGTKETQYF
j_gene: TRBJ2-5
d_gene: .
v_gene: TRBV7-9
abundance: .

CDR3nt: TGTGCCAGCAGCCCCGATCGGGAGGAGGGTTCCCAAGAGACCCAGTACTTC
CDR3aa: CASSPDREEGSQETQYF
j_gene: TRBJ2-5
d_gene: TRBD2
v_gene: TRBV5-6
abundance: .

CDR3nt: TGTGCCAGTGGCGGCGGGGGGGCAGATACGCAGTATTTT
CDR3aa: CASGGGGADTQYF
j_gene: TRBJ2-3
d_gene: TRBD2
v_gene: TRBV19
abundance: .

CDR3nt: TGTGCCAGCAGTTTAAGTGCAGGGGCGTTCTCCTACGAGCAGTACTTC
CDR3aa: CASSLSAGAFSYEQYF
j_gene: TRBJ2-7
d_gene: .
v_gene: TRBV27
abundance: .

CDR3nt: TGTGCCAGCAGTGAAGGGGTATCCTACGAGCAGTACTTC
CDR3aa: CASSEGVSYEQYF
j_gene: TRBJ2-7
d_gene: .
v_gene: TRBV6-5
abundance: few

CDR3nt: TGTGCCAGCAGCTTAAAGGGCGGGGGTTACGAGCAGTACTTC
CDR3aa: CASSLKGGGYEQYF
j_gene: TRBJ2-7
d_gene: TRBD2
v_gene: TRBV7-3
abundance: few

CDR3nt: TGTGCCAGCAGCTTAGCGCTTGGGAGCGGGAGGGCCGAAACCGGGGAGCTGTTTTTT
CDR3aa: CASSLALGSGRAETGELFF
j_gene: TRBJ2-2
d_gene: TRBD2
v_gene: TRBV7-6
abundance: .

CDR3nt: TGTGCCACCAGCAGAGACCCGGACAGGGGCTATGGCTACACCTTC
CDR3aa: CATSRDPDRGYGYTF
j_gene: TRBJ1-2
d_gene: TRBD1
v_gene: TRBV15
abundance: .

CDR3nt: TGTGCCAGCTCACCAGGGCAGACAGGGTCTGGGGCCAACGTCCTGACTTTC
CDR3aa: CASSPGQTGSGANVLTF
j_gene: TRBJ2-6
d_gene: TRBD1
v_gene: TRBV18
abundance: .

CDR3nt: TGCGCCAGCAGCTTGGATGGACTTGTTATTAGCTCTAACTATGGCTACACCTTC
CDR3aa: CASSLDGLVISSNYGYTF
j_gene: TRBJ1-2
d_gene: .
v_gene: TRBV5-1
abundance: .

CDR3nt: TGTGCCAGCAGCCCCCAGCCAGGGGGCAGCCACGAGCAGTACTTC
CDR3aa: CASSPQPGGSHEQYF
j_gene: TRBJ2-7
d_gene: TRBD1
v_gene: TRBV7-6
abundance: .

CDR3nt: TGTGCCAGCTCACAAGGGGGCTTCACTGAAGCTTTCTTT
CDR3aa: CASSQGGFTEAFF
j_gene: TRBJ1-1
d_gene: TRBD1
v_gene: TRBV18
abundance: few

CDR3nt: TGTGCCAGCAGCGACCAAGCGACAGGGCTCGGGGAGACCCAGTACTTC
CDR3aa: CASSDQATGLGETQYF
j_gene: TRBJ2-5
d_gene: TRBD1
v_gene: TRBV7-9
abundance: .

CDR3nt: TGCGCCAGCAGCTTGGTCCCGGTCTCTTCGATGAACACTGAAGCTTTCTTT
CDR3aa: CASSLVPVSSMNTEAFF
j_gene: TRBJ1-1
d_gene: .
v_gene: TRBV5-1
abundance: .

CDR3nt: TGCGCCAGCAGCCAATGGAGCGCAGGGCTTGGCTACACCTTC
CDR3aa: CASSQWSAGLGYTF
j_gene: TRBJ1-2
d_gene: .
v_gene: TRBV5-4
abundance: few